The entry that follows covers one T cell receptor (beta chain) sequence. Its antigen remains unidentified. The CDR3 has 14 amino acids. Trimming took off 2 bases at V and 4 bases at J, with 11 bases between the two ends. From germline, CDR1 is MNHNS and CDR2 SASEGT. The data were obtained in a study of CD4+ T cells in melanoma. Clones were sequenced by immunoSEQ multiplex PCR, and TCRdb holds only the in-frame ones, with some missing. The sample lists roughly 150,000 clones; around 90% were seen once. Regarding the study as a whole: A reported correlation linked neoantigen-specific CD4+ T cells to CD8+, macrophage and B cell function. Reportedly, melanoma neoantigen-specific CD4+ T cells showed varied differentiation states.

The chain has TRBV6-1 and TRBJ1-2, with no clear D. The TCR comes from a human donor with melanoma. CDR3 DNA sequence: TGTGCCAGCAGTGAAAGGAATGGTGGCTATGGCTACACCTTC. The encoded protein is CASSERNGGYGYTF.